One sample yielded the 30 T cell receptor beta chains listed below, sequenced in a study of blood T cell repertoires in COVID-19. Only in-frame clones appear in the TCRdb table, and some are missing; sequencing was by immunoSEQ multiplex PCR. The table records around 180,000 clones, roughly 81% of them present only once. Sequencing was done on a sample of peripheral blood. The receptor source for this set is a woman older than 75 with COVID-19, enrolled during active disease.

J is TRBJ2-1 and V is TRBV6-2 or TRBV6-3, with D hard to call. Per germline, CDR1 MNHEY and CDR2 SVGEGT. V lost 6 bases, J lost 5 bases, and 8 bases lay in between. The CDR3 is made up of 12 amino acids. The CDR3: CASSRLDNEQFF. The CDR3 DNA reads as TGTGCCAGCAGCCGCCTAGACAATGAGCAGTTCTTC.

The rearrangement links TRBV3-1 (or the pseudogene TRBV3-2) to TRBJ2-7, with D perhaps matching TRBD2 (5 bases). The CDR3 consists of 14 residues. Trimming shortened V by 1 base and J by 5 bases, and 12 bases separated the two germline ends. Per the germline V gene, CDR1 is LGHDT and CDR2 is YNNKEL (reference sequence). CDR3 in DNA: TGTGCCAGCAGCCAAGGTAGGCTAGCCCACGAGCAGTACTTC. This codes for CASSQGRLAHEQYF.

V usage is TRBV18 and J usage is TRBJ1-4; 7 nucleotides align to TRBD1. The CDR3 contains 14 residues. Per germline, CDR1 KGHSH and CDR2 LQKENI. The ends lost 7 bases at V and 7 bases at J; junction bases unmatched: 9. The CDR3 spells CASFPTGAGEKLFF. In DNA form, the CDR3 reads TGTGCCAGCTTCCCCACAGGGGCAGGTGAAAAACTGTTTTTT.

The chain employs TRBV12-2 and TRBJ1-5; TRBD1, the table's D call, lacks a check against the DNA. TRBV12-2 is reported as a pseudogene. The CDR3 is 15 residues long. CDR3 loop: CASRLSGTGVQPQHF. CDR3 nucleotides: TGTGCAAGTCGCTTATCCGGGACAGGGGTCCAGCCCCAGCATTTT.

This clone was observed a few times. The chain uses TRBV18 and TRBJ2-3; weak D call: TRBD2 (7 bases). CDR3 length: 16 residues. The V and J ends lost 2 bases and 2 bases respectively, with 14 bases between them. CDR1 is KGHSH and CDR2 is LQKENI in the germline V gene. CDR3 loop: CASSPRGGETTDTQYF. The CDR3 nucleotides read TGTGCCAGCTCACCAAGGGGGGGCGAGACCACAGATACGCAGTATTTT. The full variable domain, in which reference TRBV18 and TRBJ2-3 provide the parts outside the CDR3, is NAGVMQNPRHLVRRRGQEARLRCSPMKGHSHVYWYRQLPEEGLKFMVYLQKENIIDESGMPKERFSAEFPKEGPSILRIQQVVRGDSAAYFCASSPRGGETTDTQYFGPGTRLTVL.

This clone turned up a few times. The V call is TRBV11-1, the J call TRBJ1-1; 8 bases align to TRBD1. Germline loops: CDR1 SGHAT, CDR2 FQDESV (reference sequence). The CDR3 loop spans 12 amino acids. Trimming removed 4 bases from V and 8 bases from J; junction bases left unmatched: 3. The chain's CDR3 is CASSWDRQEAFF. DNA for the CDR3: TGTGCCAGCAGCTGGGACAGGCAAGAAGCTTTCTTT.

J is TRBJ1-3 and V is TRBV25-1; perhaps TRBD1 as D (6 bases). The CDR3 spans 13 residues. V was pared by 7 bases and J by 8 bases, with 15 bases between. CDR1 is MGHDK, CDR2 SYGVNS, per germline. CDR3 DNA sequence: TGTGCCAGCACCCACAGGGATGGGCACACCATATATTTT. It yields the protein CASTHRDGHTIYF.

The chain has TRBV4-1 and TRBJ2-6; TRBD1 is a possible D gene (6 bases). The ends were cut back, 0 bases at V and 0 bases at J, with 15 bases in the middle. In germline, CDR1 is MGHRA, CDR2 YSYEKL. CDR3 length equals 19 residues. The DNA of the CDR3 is TGCGCCAGCAGCCAAGATCATGGACAGATGATCTCTGGGGCCAACGTCCTGACTTTC. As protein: CASSQDHGQMISGANVLTF.

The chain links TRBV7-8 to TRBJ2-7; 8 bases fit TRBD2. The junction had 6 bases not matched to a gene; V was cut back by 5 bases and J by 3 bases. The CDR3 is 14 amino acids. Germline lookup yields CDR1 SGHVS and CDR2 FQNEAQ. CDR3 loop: CASSPREGNYEQYF. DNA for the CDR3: TGTGCCAGCAGCCCCCGGGAGGGAAACTACGAGCAGTACTTC.

CDR3 residues: CASSQAGTGTYEQYF. CDR3 DNA sequence: TGTGCCAGCAGCCAAGCCGGGACAGGGACCTACGAGCAGTACTTC. The V call is TRBV7-2, the J call TRBJ2-7; 9 nucleotides line up with TRBD1. V was pared by 5 bases and J by 2 bases, with 7 bases of the junction left unmatched. There are 15 residues in the CDR3. Looked up from germline, CDR1 is SGHTA and CDR2 is FQGNSA.

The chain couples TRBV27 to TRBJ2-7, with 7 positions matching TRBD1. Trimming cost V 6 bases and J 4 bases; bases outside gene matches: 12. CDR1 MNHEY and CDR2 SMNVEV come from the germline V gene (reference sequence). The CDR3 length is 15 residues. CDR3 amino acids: CASRVSGGITYEQYF. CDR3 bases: TGTGCCAGCAGGGTTTCAGGGGGAATTACGTACGAGCAGTACTTC.

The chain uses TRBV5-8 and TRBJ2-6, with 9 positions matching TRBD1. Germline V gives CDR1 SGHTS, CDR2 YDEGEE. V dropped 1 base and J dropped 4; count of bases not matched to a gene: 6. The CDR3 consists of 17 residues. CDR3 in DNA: TGTGCCAGCAGCTTGCCTCACAGGGGGCCGGGGGCCAACGTCCTGACTTTC. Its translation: CASSLPHRGPGANVLTF.

The CDR3, as DNA: TGTGCCAGCAGCTTAAGGGACAGACGCACAGATACGCAGTATTTT. It is translated as CASSLRDRRTDTQYF. The V and J genes are TRBV7-2 and TRBJ2-3; the match to TRBD1 covers 7 bases. The V gene's germline CDR1 is SGHTA and CDR2 FQGNSA. With 2 bases clipped from V and 1 base from J, the junction kept 3 bases outside the gene matches. The CDR3 length is 15 residues.

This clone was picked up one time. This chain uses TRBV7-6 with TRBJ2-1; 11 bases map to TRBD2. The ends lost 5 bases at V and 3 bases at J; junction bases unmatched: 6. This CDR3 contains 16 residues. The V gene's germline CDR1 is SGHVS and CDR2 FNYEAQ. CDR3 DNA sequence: TGTGCCAGCAGCCCGGGACTAGCGGCCCACTACAATGAGCAGTTCTTC. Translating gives CASSPGLAAHYNEQFF.

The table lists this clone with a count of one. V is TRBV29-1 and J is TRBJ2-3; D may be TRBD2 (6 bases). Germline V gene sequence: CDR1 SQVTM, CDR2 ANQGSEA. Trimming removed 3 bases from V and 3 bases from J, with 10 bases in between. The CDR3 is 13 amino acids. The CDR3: CSVEEEGTDTQYF. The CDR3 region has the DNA TGCAGCGTTGAGGAGGAGGGGACAGATACGCAGTATTTT.

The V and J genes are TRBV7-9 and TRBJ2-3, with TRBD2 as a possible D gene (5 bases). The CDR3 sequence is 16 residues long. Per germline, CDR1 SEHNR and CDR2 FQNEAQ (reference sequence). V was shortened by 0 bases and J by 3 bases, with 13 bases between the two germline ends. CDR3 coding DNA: TGTGCCAGCAGCTTAGCTCGGGATGTTTGGACAGATACGCAGTATTTT. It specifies CASSLARDVWTDTQYF.

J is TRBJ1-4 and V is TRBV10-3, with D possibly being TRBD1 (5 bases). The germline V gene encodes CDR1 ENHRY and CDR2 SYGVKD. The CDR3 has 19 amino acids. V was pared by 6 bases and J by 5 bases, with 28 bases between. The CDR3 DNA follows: TGTGCCATCAGCCCCCATCTCCAGGGTGTCCCCGTTCGCAATGAAAAACTGTTTTTT. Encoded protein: CAISPHLQGVPVRNEKLFF.

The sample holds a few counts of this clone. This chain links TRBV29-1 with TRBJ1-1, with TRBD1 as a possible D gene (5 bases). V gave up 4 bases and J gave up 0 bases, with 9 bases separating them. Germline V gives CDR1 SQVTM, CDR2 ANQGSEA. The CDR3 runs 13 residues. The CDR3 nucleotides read TGCAGCGTTGCTAGGGACTTGAACACTGAAGCTTTCTTT. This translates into CSVARDLNTEAFF. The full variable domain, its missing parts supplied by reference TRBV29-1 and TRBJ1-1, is SAVISQKPSRDICQRGTSLTIQCQVDSQVTMMFWYRQQPGQSLTLIATANQGSEATYESGFVIDKFPISRPNLTFSTLTVSNMSPEDSSIYLCSVARDLNTEAFFGQGTRLTVV.

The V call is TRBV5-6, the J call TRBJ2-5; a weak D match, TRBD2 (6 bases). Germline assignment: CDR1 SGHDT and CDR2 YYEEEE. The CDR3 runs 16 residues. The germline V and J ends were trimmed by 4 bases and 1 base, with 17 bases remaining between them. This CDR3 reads CASSPRSSGLQETQYF. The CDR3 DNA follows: TGTGCCAGCAGCCCTCGTAGTAGCGGACTCCAAGAGACCCAGTACTTC.

DNA of the CDR3: TGTGCCAGCAGCTGGGTCCTTAGCGGGGAGCAGTTCTTC. Translating it yields CASSWVLSGEQFF. The rearrangement uses TRBV13 and TRBJ2-1, with 7 bases aligning to TRBD2. Germline CDR1 is PRHDT and CDR2 is FYEKMQ (reference sequence). Losses at the gene ends were 4 bases for V and 10 bases for J; bases not matched to a gene: 7. The CDR3 extends over 13 amino acids.

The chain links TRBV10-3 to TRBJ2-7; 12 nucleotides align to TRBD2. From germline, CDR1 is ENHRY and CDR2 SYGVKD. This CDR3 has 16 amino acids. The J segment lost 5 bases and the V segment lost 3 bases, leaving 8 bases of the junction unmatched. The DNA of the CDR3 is TGTGCCATCAGTGATTTCCGACTAGCGGGAGTGGACGAGCAGTACTTC. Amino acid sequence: CAISDFRLAGVDEQYF.

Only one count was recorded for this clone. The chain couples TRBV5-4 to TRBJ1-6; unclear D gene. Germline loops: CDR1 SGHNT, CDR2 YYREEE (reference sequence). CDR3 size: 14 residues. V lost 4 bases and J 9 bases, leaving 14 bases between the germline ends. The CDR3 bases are TGTGCCAGCAGCAGGGAGGCCGATACTTCACCCCTCCACTTT. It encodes CASSREADTSPLHF.

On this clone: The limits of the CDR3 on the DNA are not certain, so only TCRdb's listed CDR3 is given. The CDR3 here is CASSFLAGLEQYF. The chain employs TRBV28 and TRBJ2-7; TRBD1, the table's D call, was not compared with the DNA. The CDR3 is 13 residues long, ends included. Germline values: CDR1 MDHEN, CDR2 SYDVKM.

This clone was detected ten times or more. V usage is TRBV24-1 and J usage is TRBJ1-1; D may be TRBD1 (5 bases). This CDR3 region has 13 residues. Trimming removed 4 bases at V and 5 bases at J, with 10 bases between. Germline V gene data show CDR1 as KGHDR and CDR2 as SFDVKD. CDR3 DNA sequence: TGTGCCACCAGTGAATCCGACAGTACTGAAGCTTTCTTT. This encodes CATSESDSTEAFF.

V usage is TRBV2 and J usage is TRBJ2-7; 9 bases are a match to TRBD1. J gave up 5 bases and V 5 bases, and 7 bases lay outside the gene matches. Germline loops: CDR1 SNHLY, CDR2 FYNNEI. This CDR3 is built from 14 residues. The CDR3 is CASSWGQGGNEQYF. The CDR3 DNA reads TGTGCCAGCAGTTGGGGACAGGGAGGGAACGAGCAGTACTTC.

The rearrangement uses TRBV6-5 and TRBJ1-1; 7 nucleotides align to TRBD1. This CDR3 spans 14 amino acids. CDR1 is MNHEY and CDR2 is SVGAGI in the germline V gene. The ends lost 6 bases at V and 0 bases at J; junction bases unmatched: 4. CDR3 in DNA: TGTGCCAGCAGCAAGGGACAGATGAACACTGAAGCTTTCTTT. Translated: CASSKGQMNTEAFF.

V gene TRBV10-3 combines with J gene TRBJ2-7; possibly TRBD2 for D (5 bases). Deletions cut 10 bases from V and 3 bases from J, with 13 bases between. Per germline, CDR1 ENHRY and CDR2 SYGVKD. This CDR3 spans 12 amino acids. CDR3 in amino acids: CATLDGLYEQYF. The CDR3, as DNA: TGTGCCACCCTAGACGGACTCTACGAGCAGTACTTC.

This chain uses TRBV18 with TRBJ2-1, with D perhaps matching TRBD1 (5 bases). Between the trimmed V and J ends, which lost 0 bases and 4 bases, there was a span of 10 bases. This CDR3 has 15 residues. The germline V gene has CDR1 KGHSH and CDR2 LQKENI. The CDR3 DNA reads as TGTGCCAGCTCACCACCGGTCTCAGGGTACAATGAGCAGTTCTTC. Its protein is CASSPPVSGYNEQFF.

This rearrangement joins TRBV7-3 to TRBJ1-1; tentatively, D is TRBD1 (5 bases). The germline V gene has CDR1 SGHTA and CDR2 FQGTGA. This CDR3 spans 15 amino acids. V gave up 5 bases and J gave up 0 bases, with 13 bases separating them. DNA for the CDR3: TGTGCCAGCAGCACCCACGGGGGGGTGAACACTGAAGCTTTCTTT. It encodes CASSTHGGVNTEAFF. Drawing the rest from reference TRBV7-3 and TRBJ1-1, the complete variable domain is GAGVSQTPSNKVTEKGKYVELRCDPISGHTALYWYRQSLGQGPEFLIYFQGTGAADDSGLPNDRFFAVRPEGSVSTLKIQRTERGDSAVYLCASSTHGGVNTEAFFGQGTRLTVV.

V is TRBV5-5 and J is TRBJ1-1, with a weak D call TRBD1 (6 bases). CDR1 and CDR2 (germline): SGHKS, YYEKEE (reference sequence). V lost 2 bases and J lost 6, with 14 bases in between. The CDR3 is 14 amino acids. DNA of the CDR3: TGTGCCAGCAGCTTTCACCAACAGGGCGCTGAAGCTTTCTTT. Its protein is CASSFHQQGAEAFF.